The 9 T cell receptor beta chains below come from one sample, sequenced in a study of CD8 T cells in Susac syndrome. RNA totalling about 0.45 to 1 ug underwent reverse transcription with random hexamers. TCRdb reprocessed the immunoSEQ multiplex PCR reads via MiXCR and lists one record per CDR3 protein. Among approximately 80,000 distinct CDR3 sequences listed, 90% to 95% were seen once. The sequenced sample was CD8+ T cells from PBMCs. These receptor sequences come from a human donor with multiple sclerosis.

The CDR3 nucleotides read TGTGCCAGCAGTTACAGGGGCACCGGGGAGCTGTTTTTT. As protein: CASSYRGTGELFF. This chain connects TRBV6-6 to TRBJ2-2; D possibly corresponds to TRBD1 (5 bases). CDR1 is MNHNY, CDR2 SVGAGI, per germline (reference sequence). V was trimmed by 2 bases and J by 4 bases, leaving 5 bases between them. The CDR3 length is 13 residues.

This sequence joins TRBV2 and TRBJ2-7; perhaps TRBD1 as D (6 bases). The germline V and J ends were trimmed by 8 bases and 2 bases, with 10 bases remaining between them. The length of the CDR3 is 12 residues. Germline V gene lookup returns CDR1 SNHLY and CDR2 FYNNEI. CDR3 in amino acids: CASFQGTYEQYF. Written as DNA, the CDR3 is TGTGCCAGCTTCCAGGGGACCTACGAGCAGTACTTC.

The CDR3 bases are TGTGCCAGCTCACTTGACCCGAACACTGAAGCTTTCTTT. It yields the protein CASSLDPNTEAFF. The chain couples TRBV18 to TRBJ1-1; no reliable D call. This CDR3 has 13 amino acids. The germline CDR1 and CDR2 sequences are KGHSH and LQKENI. The V end lost 4 bases, the J end lost 1 base, and 7 bases lay between the germline ends. The full variable domain, completed using reference TRBV18 and TRBJ1-1, is NAGVMQNPRHLVRRRGQEARLRCSPMKGHSHVYWYRQLPEEGLKFMVYLQKENIIDESGMPKERFSAEFPKEGPSILRIQQVVRGDSAAYFCASSLDPNTEAFFGQGTRLTVV.

The V call is TRBV6-1, the J call TRBJ1-6, with 7 bases fitting TRBD1. The CDR3 has 18 amino acids. The ends lost 5 bases at V and 7 bases at J; junction bases unmatched: 17. CDR1 MNHNS and CDR2 SASEGT come from the germline V gene. Here the CDR3 DNA reads TGTGCCAGCAGTCGAAGGGGTGACAGGGACAACTCGAATTCACCCCTCCACTTT. It translates to CASSRRGDRDNSNSPLHF.

The chain employs TRBV15 and TRBJ2-2; 10 nucleotides line up with TRBD1. This CDR3 contains 16 residues. V was pared by 5 bases and J by 7 bases, with 10 bases of the junction left unmatched. The germline V gene encodes CDR1 LNHNV and CDR2 YYDKDF (reference sequence). As DNA, the CDR3 is TGTGCCACCAGCTTCCCGGGACAGGGGATAATCGGGGAGCTGTTTTTT. It codes for CATSFPGQGIIGELFF. Complete variable domain (other parts from reference TRBV15 and TRBJ2-2): DAMVIQNPRYQVTQFGKPVTLSCSQTLNHNVMYWYQQKSSQAPKLLFHYYDKDFNNEADTPDNFQSRRPNTSFCFLDIRSPGLGDTAMYLCATSFPGQGIIGELFFGEGSRLTVL.

This clonotype was counted only a few times. The chain uses TRBV6-2 or TRBV6-3 and TRBJ1-5, with a tentative D call TRBD1 (5 bases). The CDR3 consists of 15 residues. With 6 bases removed from V and 5 bases from J, the gap between germline ends came to 17 bases. Germline CDR1 and CDR2: MNHEY and SVGEGT. The CDR3, as DNA: TGTGCCAGCAGGAGAGGGGATCTTGGCGATCAGCCCCAGCATTTT. This translates into CASRRGDLGDQPQHF.

This clonotype was seen a single time. V is TRBV5-5 and J is TRBJ2-5; 9 positions match TRBD1. Unmatched junction bases numbered 6, after V lost 0 bases and J lost 0 bases. Germline assignment: CDR1 SGHKS and CDR2 YYEKEE (reference sequence). The CDR3 consists of 17 residues. The CDR3 DNA reads TGTGCCAGCAGCTTGGCCGGGACAGGGATAAACCAAGAGACCCAGTACTTC. It encodes CASSLAGTGINQETQYF. Drawing the rest from reference TRBV5-5 and TRBJ2-5, the complete variable domain is DAGVTQSPTHLIKTRGQQVTLRCSPISGHKSVSWYQQVLGQGPQFIFQYYEKEERGRGNFPDRFSARQFPNYSSELNVNALLLGDSALYLCASSLAGTGINQETQYFGPGTRLLVL.

The CDR3, as DNA: TGCGCCAGCAGTTTGGGGCAGGGGGATGGCTACACCTTC. Translation: CASSLGQGDGYTF. V is TRBV10-2 and J is TRBJ1-2; 7 bases map to TRBD1. From germline, CDR1 is WSHSY and CDR2 SAAADI. The CDR3 length is 13 residues. J gave up 6 bases and V 5 bases, and 6 bases lay outside the gene matches.

The chain links TRBV20-1 to TRBJ2-7; 10 positions agree with TRBD2. J lost 6 bases, V lost 3 bases, and 8 bases had no gene match. This CDR3 comprises 14 residues. Germline CDR1 DFQATT, CDR2 SNEGSKA (reference sequence). CDR3 nucleotides: TGCAGTGCTAGTGAGGGACTAGCGATTATCGAGCAGTACTTC. This encodes CSASEGLAIIEQYF.